These 3 T cell receptor beta chains originate from one sample sequenced in a study of shared clonotypes between healthy human individuals. TCRdb keeps only in-frame clones here, not all; method: immunoSEQ multiplex PCR. The sample contains some 690,000 clones, 90% of which appear only once. Sequencing was performed on memory CD8+ T cells from PBMCs. Indicated subset: CD45RO+ cells pooled with CCR7-negative TemRA cells. All receptors come from a man younger than 35 in good health. Some clones in this sample may be carry-over from other donors' samples.

The rearrangement uses TRBV9 and TRBJ2-7; 9 bases agree with TRBD2. CDR1 and CDR2 (germline): SGDLS, YYNGEE. V shed 0 bases and J 0 bases; nucleotides not matched to a gene: 7. This CDR3 comprises 17 residues. The CDR3 nucleotides are TGTGCCAGCAGCGTAGAGACTAGCGGTCAGAGCTCCTACGAGCAGTACTTC. Its translation: CASSVETSGQSSYEQYF.

The rearrangement links TRBV28 to TRBJ1-5, with 8 bases fitting TRBD1. Trimming cost V 1 base and J 6 bases; bases outside gene matches: 5. Germline values: CDR1 MDHEN, CDR2 SYDVKM. The CDR3 sequence is 15 residues long. DNA of the CDR3: TGTGCCAGCAGTTTATTCGACAGGGGCGGTCAGCCCCAGCATTTT. It translates to CASSLFDRGGQPQHF. The full variable domain, its missing parts supplied by reference TRBV28 and TRBJ1-5, is DVKVTQSSRYLVKRTGEKVFLECVQDMDHENMFWYRQDPGLGLRLIYFSYDVKMKEKGDIPEGYSVSREKKERFSLILESASTNQTSMYLCASSLFDRGGQPQHFGDGTRLSIL.

V is TRBV28 and J is TRBJ2-2; 7 bases are shared with TRBD2. Trimming took 10 bases from V and 3 from J; bases not matched to a gene: 8. Germline assignment: CDR1 MDHEN and CDR2 SYDVKM. This CDR3 comprises 14 residues. The CDR3: CANRGREDTGELFF. The CDR3 DNA follows: TGTGCCAACCGGGGACGGGAGGACACCGGGGAGCTGTTTTTT.